This TCR beta chain came from a study of T cell responses to AZD1222 COVID-19 vaccine. General study findings and limits: Receipt of two AZD1222 doses was followed by a rise in Spike-specific TCR breadth and depth. White British ancestry dominated among donors, who included more females, and clonal diversity was possibly underestimated.

There are 13 residues in the CDR3. Germline CDR1 LNHDA, CDR2 SQIVND (reference sequence). V was clipped by 5 bases and J by 10 bases; unmatched bases: 8. Data came from immunoSEQ multiplex PCR; TCRdb stores just in-frame clones and leaves some out. The table records roughly 180,000 clones, just over 85% of them present only once. Concerning this clone itself: Its antigen is unidentified.

The specimen was peripheral blood, collected on day 0 of AZD1222 vaccination. The chain recombines TRBV19 with TRBJ1-1; 9 bases match TRBD1. This TCR came from an adult in good health. The CDR3 sequence: CASSPRRQGGAFF. CDR3 nucleotide sequence: TGTGCCAGTAGTCCCCGTCGACAGGGGGGAGCTTTCTTT.